This entry lists 5 T cell receptor beta chains sequenced from one sample in a study of shared clonotypes between healthy human individuals. Data came from immunoSEQ multiplex PCR; TCRdb stores just in-frame clones and leaves some out. The table records over 2 million clones, 85% to 95% of them present only once. Sequenced input: naive CD4+ T cells sorted from blood. Stated subset: CD45RA+ positively selected. The receptors here all came from a man between 18 and 35 years old in good health.

The gene calls are TRBV29-1 and TRBJ2-5; D could derive from TRBD1 or TRBD2 (5 bases each). Germline V gene data show CDR1 as SQVTM and CDR2 as ANQGSEA. Trimming took off 5 bases at V and 5 bases at J, with 9 bases between the two ends. The CDR3 is made up of 11 amino acids. The CDR3 sequence is CSVQGDETQYF. The DNA of the CDR3 is TGCAGCGTTCAGGGAGACGAGACCCAGTACTTC.

On this clone: This sample includes further DNA sequences coding for the same CDR3. The V gene is TRBV30, the J gene TRBJ1-1; D is ambiguous. Trimming removed 0 bases at V and 1 base at J, with 6 bases between. Germline CDR1 GTSNPN, CDR2 SVGIG (reference sequence). There are 13 residues in the CDR3. This CDR3 is CAWSVAGNTEAFF. The CDR3 region has the DNA TGTGCCTGGAGTGTAGCGGGGAACACTGAAGCTTTCTTT.

In the case of this clone: This sample also contains other DNA sequences that code for the same CDR3. The V call is TRBV4-1, the J call TRBJ1-4; tentative D call: TRBD1 (5 bases). CDR1 is MGHRA, CDR2 YSYEKL, per germline. The V end was cut by 0 bases, the J end by 0 bases, with 8 bases between. This CDR3 contains 16 residues. CDR3 loop: CASSQEGTATNEKLFF. DNA of the CDR3: TGCGCCAGCAGCCAAGAAGGGACGGCAACTAATGAAAAACTGTTTTTT.

The J gene is TRBJ2-7, the V gene TRBV11-2; D is undetermined. V lost 8 bases and J 1 base, leaving 9 bases between the germline ends. The CDR3 sequence is 12 residues long. Germline-derived CDR1 and CDR2 are SGHAT and FQNNGV. The CDR3: CASHGLSYEQYF. The CDR3, as DNA: TGTGCCAGCCACGGGTTATCCTACGAGCAGTACTTC.

This CDR3 reads CAIRSSPGGTDTQYF. The CDR3 coding sequence is TGTGCCATCAGATCCTCTCCGGGAGGTACGGATACGCAGTATTTT. The rearrangement uses TRBV10-3 and TRBJ2-3; 7 nucleotides agree with TRBD2. The V gene end was trimmed by 6 bases and the J gene end by 6 bases; junction bases not matched to a gene: 12. Germline V CDR1 and CDR2: ENHRY, SYGVKD. The CDR3 contains 15 residues.